What follows is one TCR beta chain and its context. What this receptor recognizes is not known. Base-call qualities are not available, and no considerably larger clone is one nucleotide away. The data were obtained in a study of blood T cells in healthy people across ages (dated by TCRdb to between 2015 and 2016). In terms of the full investigation: In model experiments, roughly one uniquely barcoded TCR beta cDNA molecule per two T cells was captured by template switching. Two additional independent replicas of 1 million unique cDNA reads from the same blood draw were analyzed for two donors (one aged 18 to 30 and one aged 80 or older). The donors were split into four age groups: young (average roughly 15 years), middle-aged (around 37), aged (about 62) and long-lived (about 82). The study measured age-related changes in TCR beta repertoire diversity using deep sequencing normalized with unique cDNA molecular identifiers.

The library was built by means of 5' RACE. The reads were generated on an Illumina HiSeq 2500. A second PCR of roughly 6 to 12 cycles was performed with a sample-barcoded 5' primer and a J-beta primer mix. Each TCR beta cDNA molecule received a unique molecular identifier from a template-switch 5' adaptor carrying 12 random nucleotides. Each sample yielded at least 3 million CDR3-containing paired-end reads. The Mint cDNA synthesis kit, primed by a TRBC-specific oligonucleotide, was used to synthesize first-strand cDNA from all RNA. Following uracil-DNA glycosylase treatment, all cDNA underwent a first 18-cycle PCR with the universal primers M1SS and BC2_uni_R. The study's own analysis went as follows. Each sample was normalized by randomly selecting 1 million high-quality reads, each carrying a distinct molecular identifier. Instead of being binned into consensus sequences, reads with shared molecular identifiers were discarded. MiTCR, with a Q25 quality threshold and the strictest error-elimination algorithm, was used for CDR3 identification, clonotype clustering and error correction. A nonparametric unseen species model with Euler transformation was used to estimate lower-bound total TCR beta diversity. The raw public data were reprocessed by TCRdb itself: fastp quality trimming at Q25, MiXCR clonotype calling, in-frame beta chains only. All rows with the same CDR3 protein become a single entry with the most common DNA and genes. TCRdb, not the original authors, processed these V and J calls. The sample data list about 840,000 distinct CDR3 sequences, and under 35% of these were observed just once. 10% of the sample comes from the top ten.

Donors were about 36 systemically healthy Caucasian individuals from Russia aged roughly 6 to 100 years. Each donor gave ten milliliters of peripheral blood, collected into EDTA-treated Vacutainer tubes. Ficoll-Paque density-gradient centrifugation was used to isolate PBMCs, with at least 6.5 million per sample. Trizol reagent was used to extract total RNA from PBMCs, with at least 5 micrograms per sample. For every donor, an aliquot of PBMCs went through flow cytometry to measure the percentages of naive CD45RAhigh/CD27high T cells. The paper's findings and limits, for the study overall: Estimates of total diversity based on one million sequenced T cells were considered lower bounds and underestimates. The CMV infection status of donors was not known, potentially confounding age-related changes in expanded clonotypes. Compared with the aged group, the long-lived group had more naive CD4+ T cells, fewer expanded clones and increased TCR diversity, suggesting age selection. A strong correlation was found between observed TCR beta diversity and the percentage of naive T cells measured by flow cytometry. Because profiling used bulk unsorted PBMCs, naive and antigen-experienced compartments could not be compared conclusively. As age increased, observed TCR beta diversity per million T cells dropped in a roughly linear way, and a significant reduction was already evident by age around 41.

These data were also filed under a second study, of T cells of mothers and their children. As the second publication notes: Donors were nine systemically healthy Caucasian individuals: three mothers and their six children. cDNA synthesis consumed the entire amount of extracted RNA, loaded at around 1.5 ug RNA in each 15 ul reaction. Sample barcodes and 2-4 random nucleotides were added via the M1S primer in the second PCR. Over 9.5 million TCR beta CDR3 reads were obtained for each mother, and approximately 3.2 million reads were obtained for each child. TCR recombination output is similarly shaped by thymic selection in related and unrelated pairs, with a minor effect exerted by inherited differences. Related mother-child pairs always showed normalized repertoire overlap that was slightly higher than in unrelated mother-child pairs, though the difference was never significant. Persistent microchimeric T cell clones were not detected, at a sensitivity of around 95 clones per million clonotypes. The study used deep NGS to compare TCR beta repertoires of mothers and children, seeking features distinguishing related mother-child pairs from unrelated individuals. On average, the children were roughly 11 +/- 4 years old, while the mothers were approximately 40 +/- 4 years old. After adapter ligation with NEBNext reagents, the libraries were sequenced on Illumina HiSeq 2000 with 100+100 nt paired-end reads. Mother and child libraries were prepared a month apart and sequenced in separate runs to prevent cross-contamination. Each donor had between about 500,000 and 2,300,000 distinct TCR beta clonotypes identified. Naive TCR beta clonotypes were estimated from low-frequency clonotypes matched to each donor's FACS-determined naive share, without sorting.

This TCR came from a woman aged 40 to 49 in good health. Sample: blood.

The DNA sequence is given as TGTGCCAGCAGCCAAGATTTAAGAAGGGAGCAGTACTTC. This encodes CASSQDLRREQYF. This sequence uses TRBV14 and TRBJ2-7; the D gene is unclear. The CDR3 contains 13 residues, cysteine and phenylalanine counted. The CDR3 DNA has 39 bases and is translated from base 1. CDR1 and CDR2 were assigned from the germline V gene as SGHDN and FVKESK. V loses 0 bases, J loses 7 bases, and the germline ends lie 10 bases apart.